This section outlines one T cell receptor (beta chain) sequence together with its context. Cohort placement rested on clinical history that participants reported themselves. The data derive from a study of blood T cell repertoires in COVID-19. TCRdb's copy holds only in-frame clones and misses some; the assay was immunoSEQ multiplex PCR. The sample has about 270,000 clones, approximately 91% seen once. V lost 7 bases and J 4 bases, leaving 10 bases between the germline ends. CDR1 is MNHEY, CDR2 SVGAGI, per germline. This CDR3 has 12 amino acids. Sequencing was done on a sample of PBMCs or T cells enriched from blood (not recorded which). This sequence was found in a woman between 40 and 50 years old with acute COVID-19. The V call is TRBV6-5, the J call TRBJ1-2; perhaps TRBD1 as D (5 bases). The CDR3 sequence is CASKGPLYGYTF. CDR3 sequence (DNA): TGTGCCAGCAAGGGGCCTCTCTATGGCTACACCTTC.